The 9 T cell receptor beta chains below were found in one sample sequenced in a study of T cells expressing NK-cell markers. After re-calling the 5' RACE reads, TCRdb lists one entry per CDR3 protein, DNA absent. This listing includes over 250,000 distinct CDR3 sequences. Sequencing was done on a sample of blood T cells: a sorted CD56 or NKG2C T cell subset, CD4+ or CD8+ T cells, or bulk PBMC T cells (not recorded which). The source of these receptors is a woman aged 18 to 75 in good health.

V usage is TRBV9 and J usage is TRBJ2-3. CDR1 and CDR2 (germline): SGDLS, YYNGEE. There are 14 residues in the CDR3. The CDR3 protein is CASSVGLAPDTQYF.

The V and J genes are TRBV6-6 and TRBJ2-7; TCRdb outputs TRBD1, but without DNA this stays unchecked. The germline V gene encodes CDR1 MNHNY and CDR2 SVGAGI (reference sequence). This CDR3 region has 13 residues. CDR3 region: CATHLQGSYEQYF.

CDR3 loop: CASSLSRQEGYGYTF. This rearrangement joins TRBV4-2 to TRBJ1-2; TCRdb picks TRBD1, but there is no DNA to check that call. CDR3 length: 15 amino acids. The germline gives CDR1 LGHNA, CDR2 YNFKEQ.

V and J are TRBV20-1 and TRBJ2-3; TCRdb's assignment of TRBD2 cannot be checked, as there is no DNA. Germline loops: CDR1 DFQATT, CDR2 SNEGSKA (reference sequence). The CDR3 totals 15 residues. The CDR3 region is CSATRGLAPGMAQYF.

The chain is built from TRBV14 and TRBJ2-1; the TRBD2 assignment by TCRdb is unverifiable without DNA. Germline-derived CDR1 and CDR2 are SGHDN and FVKESK. This CDR3 region has 14 residues. CDR3 sequence: CASSRASSYNEQFF.

The genes are TRBV7-9 and TRBJ2-3; TCRdb names TRBD1, which stays unverified in the absence of DNA. Germline CDR1 is SEHNR and CDR2 is FQNEAQ (reference sequence). The CDR3 extends over 14 amino acids. The CDR3: CASSFDRLGDTQYF.

The chain links TRBV6-2 or TRBV6-3 to TRBJ2-3; TCRdb's D call, TRBD1, is unchecked because there is no DNA. The CDR3 is 16 amino acids. The germline V gene has CDR1 MNHEY and CDR2 SVGEGT. CDR3 protein: CASSYSGWGRTDTQYF.

V is TRBV20-1 and J is TRBJ2-1; TCRdb's assignment of TRBD2 cannot be checked, as there is no DNA. Germline loops: CDR1 DFQATT, CDR2 SNEGSKA (reference sequence). The CDR3 is 14 residues long. The CDR3 sequence: CSASFTSQLGEQFF.

V gene TRBV29-1 combines with J gene TRBJ1-1; TCRdb calls TRBD1, which cannot be checked without DNA. The CDR3 is made up of 11 amino acids. The germline gives CDR1 SQVTM, CDR2 ANQGSEA. The CDR3 is CSGQGNTEAFF.